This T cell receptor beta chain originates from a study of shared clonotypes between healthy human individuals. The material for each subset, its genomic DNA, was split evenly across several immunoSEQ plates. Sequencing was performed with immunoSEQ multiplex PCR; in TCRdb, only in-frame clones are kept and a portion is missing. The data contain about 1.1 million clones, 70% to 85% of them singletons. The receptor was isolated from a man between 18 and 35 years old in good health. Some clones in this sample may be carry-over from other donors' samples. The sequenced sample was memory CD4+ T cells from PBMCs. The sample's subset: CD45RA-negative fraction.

The CDR3 sequence: CATRGAGGTNEQFF. The CDR3 coding sequence is TGTGCCACCAGGGGGGCAGGGGGCACCAATGAGCAGTTCTTC. The chain carries TRBV6-5 and TRBJ2-1; 8 bases are shared with TRBD1. The CDR3 contains 14 residues. The J segment lost 6 bases and the V segment lost 10 bases, leaving 11 bases of the junction unmatched. From germline, CDR1 is MNHEY and CDR2 SVGAGI.